These T cell receptor beta chains were read from a single sample in a study of cytomegalovirus exposure and HLA in healthy donors. The protocol was immunoSEQ multiplex PCR, while the TCRdb copy is restricted to in-frame clones and leaves out a portion. The data contain about 100,000 clones, 75% of them seen just once; the ten biggest clones take up approximately 4.3%. The specimen sequenced was PBMCs. The source is a young woman in good health and CMV-seropositive. CDR3s leave out the opening cysteine and the closing phenylalanine or tryptophan.

j_call,v_call,cdr3_aa
TRBJ2-4,TRBV28,ASSLGLAGEDIQY
TRBJ1-1,TRBV5-1,ASSWTGGLTEAF
TRBJ1-4,TRBV28,ASSLSSLTGIGEKLF
TRBJ2-7,TRBV10-3,AISERGLAGGTYEQY
TRBJ1-4,TRBV7-7,ASSQGGTANEKLF
TRBJ2-5,TRBV7-9,ASSAGLAGTAQY
TRBJ1-1,TRBV9,ASSVGLLGQGEAF
TRBJ2-7,TRBV19,ASSYRLRSNEQY
TRBJ2-7,TRBV28,ASNSGTGNYEQY
TRBJ1-1,TRBV28,ASSATTGGSTEAF
TRBJ2-1,TRBV29-1,SVWTGSSYNEQF
TRBJ1-2,TRBV7-2,ASSLGNTDSHYGYT